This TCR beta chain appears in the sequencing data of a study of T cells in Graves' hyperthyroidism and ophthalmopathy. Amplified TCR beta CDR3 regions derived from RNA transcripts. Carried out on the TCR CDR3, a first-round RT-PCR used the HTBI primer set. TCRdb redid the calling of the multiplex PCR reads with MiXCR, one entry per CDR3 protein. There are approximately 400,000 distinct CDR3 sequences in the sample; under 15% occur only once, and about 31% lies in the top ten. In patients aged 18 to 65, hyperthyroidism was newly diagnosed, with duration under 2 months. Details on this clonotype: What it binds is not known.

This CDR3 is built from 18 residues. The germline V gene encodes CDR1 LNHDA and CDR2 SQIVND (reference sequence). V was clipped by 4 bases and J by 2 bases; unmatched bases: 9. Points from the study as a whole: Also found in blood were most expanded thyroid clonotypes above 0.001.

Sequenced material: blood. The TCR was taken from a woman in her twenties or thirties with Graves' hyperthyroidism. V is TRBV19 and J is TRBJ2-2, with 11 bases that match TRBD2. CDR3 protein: CASSRTSTSGRNTGELFF. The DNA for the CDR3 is TGTGCCAGTAGTAGGACTTCAACTAGCGGGAGAAACACCGGGGAGCTGTTTTTT.